The present T cell receptor beta chain was sequenced within a study of T cell repertoires in cytomegalovirus infection. Study summary: CMV infection and matching HLA type were both indicated by public TCR beta signatures. General study points: The cumulative frequency of public TCR beta families identified carriers of CMV plus the relevant HLA. The ex vivo response showed dominance by HLA-C-restricted CMV-specific TCR beta clonotypes.

A single record per CDR3 protein comes from TCRdb applying MiXCR to the reads. The sample yields about 490,000 distinct CDR3 sequences, over 9% seen once. J lost 3 bases, V lost 0 bases, and 3 bases had no gene match. The CDR3 is 14 amino acids. From germline, CDR1 is DFQATT and CDR2 SNEGSKA (reference sequence). This clonotype was recorded at least ten times. Its antigen is as yet unknown. This chain uses TRBV20-1 with TRBJ2-7, with 9 bases aligning to TRBD2. The TCR originated in a human donor in good health (CMV status not recorded). Some clones in this sample may be carry-over from other donors' samples. Source material: PBMCs. CDR3 sequence (DNA): TGCAGTGCTAGAGATGAACTAGCGGGCTACGAGCAGTACTTC. This sequence encodes CSARDELAGYEQYF.